This T cell receptor beta chain was found in a study of cytomegalovirus exposure and HLA in healthy donors. General study findings and limits: What was likely a sequencing artifact was a cluster of highly shared sequence variants. TCR beta sequences reportedly predicted most subjects' HLA-A and HLA-B alleles accurately. Relative to the approximately 700-donor mean, N-insertions were reportedly fewer in an Asian-associated ancestry cluster in a later analysis. Available immune exposure information covered CMV serostatus only.

Trimming left V 3 bases short and J 0 bases short, with 9 bases between. The CDR3 is 15 residues long. Germline values: CDR1 SEHNR, CDR2 FQNEAQ (reference sequence). 13 Jbeta primers and 60 Vbeta primers were used for the PCR. TCRdb's table, derived via immunoSEQ multiplex PCR, lists solely in-frame clones and lacks some. This table has approximately 120,000 clones, 74% appearing once. A remark on this clone: Its antigen remains unidentified.

The genes are TRBV7-9 and TRBJ1-5, with TRBD1 as a possible D gene (5 bases). The source is a woman aged 50 to 60 in good health and CMV-seropositive. The sequenced sample consisted of PBMCs. The CDR3 nucleotides are TGTGCCAGCAGCTTCGGGGGTAGTAGCAATCAGCCCCAGCATTTT. Protein sequence: CASSFGGSSNQPQHF.